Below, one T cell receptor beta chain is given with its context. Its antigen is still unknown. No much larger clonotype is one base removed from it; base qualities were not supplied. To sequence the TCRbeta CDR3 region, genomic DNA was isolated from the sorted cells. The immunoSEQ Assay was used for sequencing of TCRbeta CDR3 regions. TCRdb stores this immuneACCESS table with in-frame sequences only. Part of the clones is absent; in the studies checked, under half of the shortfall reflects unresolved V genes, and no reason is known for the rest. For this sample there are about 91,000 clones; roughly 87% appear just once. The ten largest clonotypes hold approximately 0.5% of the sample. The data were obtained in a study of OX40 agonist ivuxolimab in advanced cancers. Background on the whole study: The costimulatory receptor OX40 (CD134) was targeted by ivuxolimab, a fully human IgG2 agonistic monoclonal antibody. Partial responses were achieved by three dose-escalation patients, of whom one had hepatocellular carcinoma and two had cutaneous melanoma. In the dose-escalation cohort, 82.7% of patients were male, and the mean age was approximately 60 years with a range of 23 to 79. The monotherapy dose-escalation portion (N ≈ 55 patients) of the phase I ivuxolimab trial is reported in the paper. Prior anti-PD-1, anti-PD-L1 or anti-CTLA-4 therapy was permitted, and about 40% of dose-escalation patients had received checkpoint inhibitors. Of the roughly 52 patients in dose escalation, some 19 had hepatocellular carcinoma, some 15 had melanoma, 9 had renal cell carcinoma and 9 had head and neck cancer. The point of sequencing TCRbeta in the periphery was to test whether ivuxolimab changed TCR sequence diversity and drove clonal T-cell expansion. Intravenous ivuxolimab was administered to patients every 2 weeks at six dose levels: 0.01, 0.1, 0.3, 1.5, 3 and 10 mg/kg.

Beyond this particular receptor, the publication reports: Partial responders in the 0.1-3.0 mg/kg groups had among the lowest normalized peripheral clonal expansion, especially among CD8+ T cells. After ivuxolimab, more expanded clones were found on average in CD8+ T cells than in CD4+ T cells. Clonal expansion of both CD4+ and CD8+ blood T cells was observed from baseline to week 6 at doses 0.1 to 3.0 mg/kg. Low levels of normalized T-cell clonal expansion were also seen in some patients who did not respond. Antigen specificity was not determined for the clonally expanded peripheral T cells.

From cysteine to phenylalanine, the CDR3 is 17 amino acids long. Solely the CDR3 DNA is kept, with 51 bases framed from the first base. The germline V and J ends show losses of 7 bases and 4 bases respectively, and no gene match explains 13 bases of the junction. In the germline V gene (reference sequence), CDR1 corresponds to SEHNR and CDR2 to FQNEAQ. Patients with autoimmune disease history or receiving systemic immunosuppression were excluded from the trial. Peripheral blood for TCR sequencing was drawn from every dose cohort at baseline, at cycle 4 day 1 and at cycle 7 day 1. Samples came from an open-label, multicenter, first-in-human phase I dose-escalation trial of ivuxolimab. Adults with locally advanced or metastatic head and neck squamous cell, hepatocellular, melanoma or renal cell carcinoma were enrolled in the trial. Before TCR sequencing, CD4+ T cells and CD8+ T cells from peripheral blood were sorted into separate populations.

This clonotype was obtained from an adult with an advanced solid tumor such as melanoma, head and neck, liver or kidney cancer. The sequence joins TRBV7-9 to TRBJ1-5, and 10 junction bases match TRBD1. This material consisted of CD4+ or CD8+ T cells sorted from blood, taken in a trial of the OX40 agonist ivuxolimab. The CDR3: CASTHPGQGKTNQPQHF. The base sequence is TGTGCCAGCACCCACCCGGGACAGGGGAAAACTAATCAGCCCCAGCATTTT.